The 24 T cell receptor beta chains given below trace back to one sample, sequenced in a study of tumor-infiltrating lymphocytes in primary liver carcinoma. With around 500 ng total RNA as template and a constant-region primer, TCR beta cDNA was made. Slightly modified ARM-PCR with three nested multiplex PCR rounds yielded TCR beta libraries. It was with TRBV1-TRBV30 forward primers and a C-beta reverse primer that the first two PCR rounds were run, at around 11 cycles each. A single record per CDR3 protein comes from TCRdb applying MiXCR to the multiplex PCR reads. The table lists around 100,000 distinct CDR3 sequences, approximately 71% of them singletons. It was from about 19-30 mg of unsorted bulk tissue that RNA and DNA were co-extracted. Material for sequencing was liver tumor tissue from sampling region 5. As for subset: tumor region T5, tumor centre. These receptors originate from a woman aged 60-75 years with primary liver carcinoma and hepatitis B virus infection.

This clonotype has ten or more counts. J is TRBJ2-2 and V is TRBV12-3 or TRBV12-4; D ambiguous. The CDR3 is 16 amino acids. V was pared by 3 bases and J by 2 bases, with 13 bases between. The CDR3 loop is CASSFARRLNTGELFF. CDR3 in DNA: TGTGCCAGCAGTTTTGCCCGTCGGCTCAACACCGGGGAGCTGTTTTTT.

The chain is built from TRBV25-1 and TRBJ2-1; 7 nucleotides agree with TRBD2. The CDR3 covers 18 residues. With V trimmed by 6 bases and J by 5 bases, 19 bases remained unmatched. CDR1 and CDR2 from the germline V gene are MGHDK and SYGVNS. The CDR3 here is CASRDHGGGRGLNNEQFF. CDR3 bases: TGTGCCAGCAGGGACCACGGGGGAGGGCGGGGCTTAAACAATGAGCAGTTCTTC.

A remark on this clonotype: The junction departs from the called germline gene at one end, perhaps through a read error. For the CDR3, the DNA is TGTGCCAACAGTTTTACGGGAGGGCGTGATACGCAGTATTTT. It is translated as CANSFTGGRDTQYF. J is TRBJ2-3 and V is TRBV28, with 8 bases that match TRBD2. This CDR3 has 14 amino acids. Germline assignment: CDR1 MDHEN and CDR2 SYDVKM. The full variable domain, in which reference TRBV28 and TRBJ2-3 provide the parts outside the CDR3, is DVKVTQSSRYLVKRTGEKVFLECVQDMDHENMFWYRQDPGLGLRLIYFSYDVKMKEKGDIPEGYSVSREKKERFSLILESASTNQTSMYLCANSFTGGRDTQYFGPGTRLTVL.

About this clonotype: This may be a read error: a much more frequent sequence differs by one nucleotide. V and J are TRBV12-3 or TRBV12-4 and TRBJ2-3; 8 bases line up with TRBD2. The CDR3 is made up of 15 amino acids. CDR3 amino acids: CASSLTGTSADRQYF. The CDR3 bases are TGTGCCAGCAGTTTAACCGGGACTAGTGCAGATAGGCAGTATTTT.

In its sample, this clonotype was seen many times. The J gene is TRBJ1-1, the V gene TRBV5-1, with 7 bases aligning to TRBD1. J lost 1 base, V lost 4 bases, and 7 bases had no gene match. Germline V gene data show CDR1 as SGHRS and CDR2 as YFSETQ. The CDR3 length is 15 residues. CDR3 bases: TGCGCCAGCAGCCCTACGACAGGGCCGAACACTGAAGCTTTCTTT. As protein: CASSPTTGPNTEAFF.

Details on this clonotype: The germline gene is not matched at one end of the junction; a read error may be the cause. CDR3 residues: CASSTDGLYNEQFF. CDR3 DNA: TGCGCCAGTAGTACGGATGGGCTATACAATGAGCAGTTCTTC. V usage is TRBV6-5 and J usage is TRBJ2-1, with D hard to call. The CDR3 extends over 14 amino acids. Germline V gene data show CDR1 as MNHEY and CDR2 as SVGAGI.

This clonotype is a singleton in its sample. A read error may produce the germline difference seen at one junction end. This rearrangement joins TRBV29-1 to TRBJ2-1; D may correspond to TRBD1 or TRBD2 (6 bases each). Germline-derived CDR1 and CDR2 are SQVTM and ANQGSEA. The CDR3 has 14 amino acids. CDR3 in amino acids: CSALKGDWINEQLF. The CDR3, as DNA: TGCAGCGCCCTAAAGGGGGACTGGATAAATGAGCAGCTCTTC.

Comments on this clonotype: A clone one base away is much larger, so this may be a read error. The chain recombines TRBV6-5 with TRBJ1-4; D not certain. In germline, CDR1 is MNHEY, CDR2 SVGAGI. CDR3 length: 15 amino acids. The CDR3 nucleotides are TGTGCCAGCGGTTACTCGGGCACCCCGGGGGAAAAACTGTTTTTT. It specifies CASGYSGTPGEKLFF.

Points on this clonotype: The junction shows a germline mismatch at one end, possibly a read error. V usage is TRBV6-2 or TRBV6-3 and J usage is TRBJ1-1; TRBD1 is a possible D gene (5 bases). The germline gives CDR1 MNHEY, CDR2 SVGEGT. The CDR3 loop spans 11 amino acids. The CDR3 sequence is CASGEQAEAFF. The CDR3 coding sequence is TGTGCCAGCGGGGAACAGGCCGAAGCTTTCTTC.

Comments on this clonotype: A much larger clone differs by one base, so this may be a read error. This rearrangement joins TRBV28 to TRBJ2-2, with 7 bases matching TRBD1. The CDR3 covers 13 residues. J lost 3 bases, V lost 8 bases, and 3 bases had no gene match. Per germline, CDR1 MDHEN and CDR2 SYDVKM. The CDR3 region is CASGDSYTGELFF. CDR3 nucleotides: TGTGCCAGCGGGGACAGTTACACCGGGGAGCTGTTTTTT.

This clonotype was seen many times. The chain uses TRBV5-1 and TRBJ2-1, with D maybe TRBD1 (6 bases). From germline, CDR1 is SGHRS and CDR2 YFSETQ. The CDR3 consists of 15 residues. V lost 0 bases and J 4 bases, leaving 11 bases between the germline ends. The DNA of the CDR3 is TGCGCCAGCAGCTTGGAGGGGGAACCTTACAATGAGCAGTTCTTC. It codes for CASSLEGEPYNEQFF.

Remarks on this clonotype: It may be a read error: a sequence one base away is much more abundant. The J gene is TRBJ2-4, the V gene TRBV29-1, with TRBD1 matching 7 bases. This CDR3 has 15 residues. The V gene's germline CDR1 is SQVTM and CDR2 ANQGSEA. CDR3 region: CGVTPTGTAQNIQYF. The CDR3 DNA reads TGCGGCGTAACTCCCACCGGGACAGCTCAAAACATTCAGTACTTC.

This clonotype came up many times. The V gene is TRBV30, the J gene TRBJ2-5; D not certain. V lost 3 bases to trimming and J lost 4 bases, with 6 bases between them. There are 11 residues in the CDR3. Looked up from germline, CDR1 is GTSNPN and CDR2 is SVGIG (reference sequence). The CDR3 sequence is CAWSEVETQYF. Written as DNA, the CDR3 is TGTGCCTGGAGCGAAGTAGAGACCCAGTACTTC.

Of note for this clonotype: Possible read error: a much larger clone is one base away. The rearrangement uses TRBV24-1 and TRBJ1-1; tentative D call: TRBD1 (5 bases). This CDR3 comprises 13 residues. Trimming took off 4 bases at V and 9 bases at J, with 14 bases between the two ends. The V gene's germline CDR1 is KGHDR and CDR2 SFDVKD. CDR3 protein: CATSERIGTKAFF. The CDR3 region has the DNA TGTGCCACCAGTGAGAGGATTGGGACTAAAGCTTTCTTT.

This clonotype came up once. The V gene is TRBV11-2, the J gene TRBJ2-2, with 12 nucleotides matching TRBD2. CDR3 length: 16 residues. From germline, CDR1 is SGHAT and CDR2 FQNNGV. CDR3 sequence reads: CISSFRLAGEAGELFF. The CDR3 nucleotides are TGTATCAGCAGCTTCCGACTAGCGGGAGAAGCGGGGGAGCTGTTTTTT.

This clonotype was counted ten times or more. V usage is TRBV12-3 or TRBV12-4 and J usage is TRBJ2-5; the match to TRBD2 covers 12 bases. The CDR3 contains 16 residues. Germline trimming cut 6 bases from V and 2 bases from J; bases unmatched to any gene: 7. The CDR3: CASSPSGRALQETQYF. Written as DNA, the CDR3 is TGTGCCAGCAGCCCTAGCGGGAGGGCCCTACAAGAGACCCAGTACTTC.

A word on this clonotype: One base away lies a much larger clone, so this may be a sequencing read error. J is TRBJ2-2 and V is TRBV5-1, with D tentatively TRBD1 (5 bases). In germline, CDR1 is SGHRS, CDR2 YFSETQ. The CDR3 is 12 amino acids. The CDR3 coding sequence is TGCGTCAGCAGGGCACGCACCGGGGAGCTGTTTTTT. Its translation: CVSRARTGELFF. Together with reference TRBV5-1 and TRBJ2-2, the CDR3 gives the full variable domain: KAGVTQTPRYLIKTRGQQVTLSCSPISGHRSVSWYQQTPGQGLQFLFEYFSETQRNKGNFPGRFSGRQFSNSRSEMNVSTLELGDSALYLCVSRARTGELFFGEGSRLTVL.

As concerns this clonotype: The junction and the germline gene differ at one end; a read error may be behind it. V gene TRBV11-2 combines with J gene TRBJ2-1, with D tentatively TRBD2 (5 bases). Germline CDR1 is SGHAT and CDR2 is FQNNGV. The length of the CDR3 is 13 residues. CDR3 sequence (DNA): TGTGGCAGCGGCTTAGGGCTAAACAATGAGCAGTTCTTC. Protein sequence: CGSGLGLNNEQFF.

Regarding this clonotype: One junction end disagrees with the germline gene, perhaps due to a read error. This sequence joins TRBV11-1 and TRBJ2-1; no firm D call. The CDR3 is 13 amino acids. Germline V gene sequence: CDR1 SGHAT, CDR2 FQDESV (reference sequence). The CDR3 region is CASSFGTDNEHFF. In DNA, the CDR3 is TGCGCCAGTAGCTTCGGCACGGATAATGAGCATTTCTTC.

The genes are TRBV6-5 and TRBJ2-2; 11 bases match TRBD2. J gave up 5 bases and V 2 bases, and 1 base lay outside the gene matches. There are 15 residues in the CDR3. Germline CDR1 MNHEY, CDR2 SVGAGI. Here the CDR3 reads CASSYVAGGTGELFF. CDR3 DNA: TGTGCCAGCAGTTACGTAGCGGGGGGGACCGGGGAGCTGTTTTTT.

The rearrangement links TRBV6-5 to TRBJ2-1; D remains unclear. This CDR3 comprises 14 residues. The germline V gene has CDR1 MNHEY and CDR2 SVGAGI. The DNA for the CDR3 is TGTACCATCAGTTACTCCCCTAACACTAATGAGCAGTTCTTC. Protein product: CTISYSPNTNEQFF.

The CDR3 DNA follows: TGTGCCAGCGGTTCTGGAGTGCCCCGGGAGCTGTTTTTT. Protein sequence: CASGSGVPRELFF. The V gene is TRBV6-2 or TRBV6-3, the J gene TRBJ2-2; no firm D call. V was cut by 8 bases and J by 9 bases, with 16 bases left in between. Per the germline V gene, CDR1 is MNHEY and CDR2 is SVGEGT. There are 13 residues in the CDR3.

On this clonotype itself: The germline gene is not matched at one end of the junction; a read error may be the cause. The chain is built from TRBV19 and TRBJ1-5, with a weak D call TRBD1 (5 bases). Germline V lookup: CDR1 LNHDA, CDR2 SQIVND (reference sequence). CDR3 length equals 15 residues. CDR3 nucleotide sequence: TGTACCAGTAGCCTAGCGGGGGAAGGCAATCAGCCCCAGCATTTT. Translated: CTSSLAGEGNQPQHF. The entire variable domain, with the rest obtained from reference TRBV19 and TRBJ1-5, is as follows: DGGITQSPKYLFRKEGQNVTLSCEQNLNHDAMYWYRQDPGQGLRLIYYSQIVNDFQKGDIAEGYSVSREKKESFPLTVTSAQKNPTAFYLCTSSLAGEGNQPQHFGDGTRLSIL.

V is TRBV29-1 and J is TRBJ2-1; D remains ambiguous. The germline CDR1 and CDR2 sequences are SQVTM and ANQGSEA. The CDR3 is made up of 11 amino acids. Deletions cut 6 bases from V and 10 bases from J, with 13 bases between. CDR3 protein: CSVPSRGEQFF. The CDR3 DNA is TGCAGCGTACCGAGTCGCGGAGAGCAGTTCTTC.